The present entry profiles one TCR beta chain with its context. Profiling relied on immunoSEQ multiplex PCR, and the TCRdb table lists in-frame clones only, not all of them. The sample includes some 27,000 clones, 85% to 90% of them seen just once. Germline V gene data show CDR1 as SGHAT and CDR2 as FQNNGV. The CDR3 has 15 residues. Trimming took 2 bases from V and 15 from J; bases not matched to a gene: 16. This specimen belongs to a study of T cell changes during pregnancy in multiple sclerosis. The TCR originated in a female donor with multiple sclerosis, enrolled in a pregnancy study. The chain combines TRBV11-2 with TRBJ2-1, with 7 bases that match TRBD1. This specimen was CD8+ T cells from peripheral blood mononuclear cells, taken before pregnancy. The CDR3 sequence is CASSLNPFDRVFSFF. Written as DNA, the CDR3 is TGTGCCAGCAGCTTAAACCCCTTTGACAGGGTGTTTTCGTTCTTC.